This T cell receptor beta chain was sequenced in a study of blood T cell repertoires in COVID-19. On the study more broadly: Samples of COVID-19 (acute and convalescent) were obtained from the United States, Italy and Spain. T cells, B-cell-depleted T cells, or PBMCs provided the cDNA or gDNA that served as material.

Authors' methods: By means of reference gene primer amplification, nucleated cell counts were estimated. Only in-frame clones appear in the TCRdb table, and some are missing; sequencing was by immunoSEQ multiplex PCR. The D gene and trimming were derived from the DNA, and the V and J assignments and clone size from that table. The sample carries over 150,000 clones, around 80% recorded once. Germline V gene sequence: CDR1 KGHDR, CDR2 SFDVKD. The V end lost 4 bases, the J end lost 5 bases, and 14 bases lay between the germline ends. This CDR3 region has 15 residues. In this sample, this clone turned up once.

The sequence came from a woman aged 50 to 60 with acute or convalescent COVID-19. The chain carries TRBV24-1 and TRBJ2-1; D perhaps matches TRBD1 (6 bases). The sample consisted of peripheral blood. As DNA, the CDR3 is TGTGCCACCAGTGACACCACAGGGTCCGACAATGAGCAGTTCTTC. Protein product: CATSDTTGSDNEQFF.